This passage covers 20 T cell receptor beta chains from one sample sequenced in a study of cytomegalovirus exposure and HLA in healthy donors. Primers for the PCR totalled 60 Vbeta and 13 Jbeta. Method: immunoSEQ multiplex PCR; TCRdb's copy keeps in-frame clones and lacks some. The data contain fewer than 150,000 clones, 75% to 90% of them seen just once; the ten biggest clones take up about 6.7%. The source material was PBMCs. These receptors were collected from a woman aged 30 to 39 in good health and CMV-seropositive.

The genes are TRBV4-2 and TRBJ2-2, with a possible D match to TRBD1 (6 bases). The V and J ends lost 4 bases and 4 bases respectively, with 16 bases between them. The CDR3 has 16 residues. Germline loops: CDR1 LGHNA, CDR2 YNFKEQ. The CDR3 sequence: CASSLPRQGSTGELFF. As DNA, the CDR3 is TGTGCCAGCAGCCTCCCGCGGCAGGGGTCCACCGGGGAGCTGTTTTTT.

This rearrangement joins TRBV28 to TRBJ2-5, with D tentatively TRBD2 (6 bases). Trimming removed 8 bases at V and 0 bases at J, with 13 bases between. This CDR3 is 14 amino acids long. CDR1 is MDHEN, CDR2 SYDVKM, per germline. CDR3 nucleotide sequence: TGTGCCAGCCTCGGGAGAGGGTACCAAGAGACCCAGTACTTC. It is translated as CASLGRGYQETQYF.

This chain joins TRBV27 and TRBJ2-1, with D perhaps matching TRBD2 (5 bases). The V gene lost 2 bases and the J gene lost 0 bases, with 11 bases spanning the gap. CDR1 and CDR2 (germline): MNHEY, SMNVEV (reference sequence). CDR3 size: 16 residues. CDR3 in amino acids: CASSLLAGSSYNEQFF. The CDR3 bases are TGTGCCAGCAGTTTACTAGCCGGCAGCTCCTACAATGAGCAGTTCTTC.

The chain recombines TRBV7-3 with TRBJ2-3, with D possibly being TRBD2 (5 bases). Trimming shortened V by 4 bases and J by 6 bases, and 14 bases separated the two germline ends. The CDR3 totals 14 residues. CDR1 and CDR2 from the germline V gene are SGHTA and FQGTGA. The CDR3 spells CASSSPPRVDTQYF. The CDR3 DNA sequence: TGTGCCAGCAGCTCCCCCCCGAGGGTTGATACGCAGTATTTT.

The V and J genes are TRBV5-1 and TRBJ2-3; 11 nucleotides align to TRBD2. V gave up 0 bases and J gave up 5 bases; unmatched junction bases: 5. CDR1 is SGHRS, CDR2 YFSETQ, per germline. The CDR3 contains 16 residues. In DNA form, the CDR3 reads TGCGCCAGCAGCTTGGCCCTAGCGGGAGGAGGAGATACGCAGTATTTT. Protein product: CASSLALAGGGDTQYF.

The chain is built from TRBV7-2 and TRBJ2-3; 10 bases are a match to TRBD2. The CDR3 covers 18 residues. With V trimmed by 1 base and J by 3 bases, 10 bases remained unmatched. The germline V gene encodes CDR1 SGHTA and CDR2 FQGNSA. The CDR3 reads CASSLGGPSGSITDTQYF. In nucleotides, the CDR3 is TGTGCCAGCAGCTTAGGAGGTCCTAGCGGGAGTATAACAGATACGCAGTATTTT. The full variable domain, rest sourced from reference TRBV7-2 and TRBJ2-3, is GAGVSQSPSNKVTEKGKDVELRCDPISGHTALYWYRQSLGQGLEFLIYFQGNSAPDKSGLPSDRFSAERTGGSVSTLTIQRTQQEDSAVYLCASSLGGPSGSITDTQYFGPGTRLTVL.

The chain has TRBV9 and TRBJ1-2; 7 bases match TRBD1. The CDR3 totals 14 residues. J lost 4 bases, V lost 4 bases, and 7 bases had no gene match. Germline CDR1 is SGDLS and CDR2 is YYNGEE. DNA for the CDR3: TGTGCCAGCAGCTCCGGACAGGCAGCCTATGGCTACACCTTC. Translating gives CASSSGQAAYGYTF. Looking up the rest from reference TRBV9 and TRBJ1-2 gives the full variable domain: DSGVTQTPKHLITATGQRVTLRCSPRSGDLSVYWYQQSLDQGLQFLIQYYNGEERAKGNILERFSAQQFPDLHSELNLSSLELGDSALYFCASSSGQAAYGYTFGSGTRLTVV.

The V and J genes are TRBV7-8 and TRBJ1-6; D not resolved. Between the trimmed V and J ends, which lost 3 bases and 7 bases, there was a span of 7 bases. The CDR3 has 13 residues. The V gene's germline CDR1 is SGHVS and CDR2 FQNEAQ. The CDR3 region is CASSFPGNSPLHF. In nucleotides, the CDR3 is TGTGCCAGCAGCTTTCCCGGGAATTCACCCCTCCACTTT.

The chain is built from TRBV7-9 and TRBJ1-2; D ambiguous. Germline V gene sequence: CDR1 SEHNR, CDR2 FQNEAQ (reference sequence). The length of the CDR3 is 14 residues. Trimming pared 5 bases from V and 8 bases from J, leaving 18 bases between. CDR3 nucleotides: TGTGCCAGCAGCCACTCCGGCGAGGGCGAGGGCTACACCTTC. This sequence encodes CASSHSGEGEGYTF.

This chain joins TRBV27 and TRBJ2-3, with D unclear. This CDR3 has 16 residues. Germline V lookup: CDR1 MNHEY, CDR2 SMNVEV (reference sequence). V was clipped by 0 bases and J by 0 bases, with 10 bases between them. CDR3 nucleotide sequence: TGTGCCAGCAGTTTATCGGCTACAGTTAGCACAGATACGCAGTATTTT. This codes for CASSLSATVSTDTQYF.

The chain recombines TRBV5-1 with TRBJ2-2, with 10 bases that match TRBD1. The trim removed 4 bases at V and 7 bases at J, leaving 7 bases unmatched. The CDR3 runs 15 residues. Germline V gives CDR1 SGHRS, CDR2 YFSETQ. DNA for the CDR3: TGCGCCAGCAGCCCTTCGACAGGGGGCGGCGGGGAGCTGTTTTTT. Translation gives CASSPSTGGGGELFF.

The J gene is TRBJ2-3, the V gene TRBV7-3; 10 positions match TRBD2. CDR3 length: 15 residues. CDR1 and CDR2 from the germline V gene are SGHTA and FQGTGA. Trimming cost V 2 bases and J 4 bases; bases outside gene matches: 3. The CDR3 DNA reads as TGTGCCAGCAGCTTACTAGCGGGAGCGGCAGATACGCAGTATTTT. Amino acid sequence: CASSLLAGAADTQYF.

The chain joins TRBV30 to TRBJ2-1, with 7 bases aligning to TRBD2. The ends lost 2 bases at V and 4 bases at J; junction bases unmatched: 5. Per the germline V gene, CDR1 is GTSNPN and CDR2 is SVGIG (reference sequence). The CDR3 loop spans 14 amino acids. This CDR3 is CAWSRGGSYNEQFF. CDR3 in DNA: TGTGCCTGGAGTAGGGGCGGGAGTTACAATGAGCAGTTCTTC.

The V and J genes are TRBV10-3 and TRBJ2-7; TRBD1 matches at 9 bases. The CDR3 is made up of 20 amino acids. Germline CDR1 ENHRY, CDR2 SYGVKD. Losses at the gene ends were 2 bases for V and 3 bases for J; bases not matched to a gene: 20. CDR3 nucleotide sequence: TGTGCCATCAGTGAGCCCCCGGGACAGGGTCAGGGAAGGTCCAGCTACGAGCAGTACTTC. Translation: CAISEPPGQGQGRSSYEQYF.

V gene TRBV5-1 combines with J gene TRBJ2-2; D remains ambiguous. The CDR3 consists of 14 residues. Trimming cost V 0 bases and J 4 bases, with 7 bases left between them. In germline, CDR1 is SGHRS, CDR2 YFSETQ. This CDR3 reads CASSLATLTGELFF. The CDR3 nucleotides read TGCGCCAGCAGCTTGGCTACGCTCACCGGGGAGCTGTTTTTT.

The chain is built from TRBV7-6 and TRBJ2-1; 16 nucleotides line up with TRBD2. The CDR3 runs to 22 residues. V lost 2 bases and J lost 2; bases outside the gene matches: 15. Per germline, CDR1 SGHVS and CDR2 FNYEAQ. CDR3 sequence reads: CASSLTGTSGRARAGPYNEQFF. The CDR3 DNA follows: TGTGCCAGCAGCTTAACCGGGACTAGCGGGAGGGCCAGGGCAGGGCCCTACAATGAGCAGTTCTTC.

This chain uses TRBV25-1 with TRBJ2-7; tentatively, D is TRBD1 (5 bases). V was clipped by 6 bases and J by 3 bases, with 15 bases between them. CDR1 is MGHDK, CDR2 SYGVNS, per germline. The CDR3 is made up of 14 amino acids. This chain's CDR3 is CASSPWSRDYEQYF. CDR3 bases: TGTGCCAGCAGCCCCTGGAGCAGGGACTACGAGCAGTACTTC.

The V gene is TRBV19, the J gene TRBJ2-7, with TRBD1 matching 7 bases. This CDR3 is built from 14 residues. V dropped 1 base and J dropped 4; count of bases not matched to a gene: 4. Germline values: CDR1 LNHDA, CDR2 SQIVND (reference sequence). The CDR3: CASSIGTGEYEQYF. The CDR3 DNA reads as TGTGCCAGTAGTATAGGGACAGGAGAATACGAGCAGTACTTC.

This CDR3 is CASSQEGLAGGPVETQYF. In nucleotides, the CDR3 is TGTGCCAGCAGCCAAGAAGGACTAGCGGGGGGGCCGGTGGAGACCCAGTACTTC. The chain couples TRBV4-2 to TRBJ2-5; 15 bases fit TRBD2. The CDR3 totals 18 residues. Trimming at V came to 0 bases and at J to 5 bases, leaving 7 bases not matched to a gene. Germline V gene sequence: CDR1 LGHNA, CDR2 YNFKEQ.

The V gene is TRBV6-4, the J gene TRBJ1-4, with D unresolved. Per germline, CDR1 MRHNA and CDR2 SNTAGT. V was shortened by 8 bases and J by 10 bases, with 17 bases between the two germline ends. The CDR3 runs 13 residues. CDR3 nucleotides: TGTGCCAGCTCACCCCAGAGGGAAGGAAAACTGTTTTTT. This encodes CASSPQREGKLFF.